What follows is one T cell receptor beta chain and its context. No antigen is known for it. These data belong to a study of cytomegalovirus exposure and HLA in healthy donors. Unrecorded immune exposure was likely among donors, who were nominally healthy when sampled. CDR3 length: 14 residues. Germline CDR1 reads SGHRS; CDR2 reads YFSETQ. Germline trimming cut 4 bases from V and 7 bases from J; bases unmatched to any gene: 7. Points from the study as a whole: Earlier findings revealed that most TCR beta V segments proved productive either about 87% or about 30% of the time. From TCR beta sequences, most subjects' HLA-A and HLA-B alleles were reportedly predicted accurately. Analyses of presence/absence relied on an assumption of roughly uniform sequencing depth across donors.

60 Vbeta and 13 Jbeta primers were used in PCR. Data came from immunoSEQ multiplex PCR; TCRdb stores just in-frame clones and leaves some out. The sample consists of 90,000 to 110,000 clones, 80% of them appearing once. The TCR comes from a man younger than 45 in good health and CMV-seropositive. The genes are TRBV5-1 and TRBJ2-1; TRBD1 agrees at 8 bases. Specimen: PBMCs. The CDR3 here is CASSLGTGGNEQFF. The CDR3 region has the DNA TGCGCCAGCAGCCTTGGGACAGGAGGGAATGAGCAGTTCTTC.